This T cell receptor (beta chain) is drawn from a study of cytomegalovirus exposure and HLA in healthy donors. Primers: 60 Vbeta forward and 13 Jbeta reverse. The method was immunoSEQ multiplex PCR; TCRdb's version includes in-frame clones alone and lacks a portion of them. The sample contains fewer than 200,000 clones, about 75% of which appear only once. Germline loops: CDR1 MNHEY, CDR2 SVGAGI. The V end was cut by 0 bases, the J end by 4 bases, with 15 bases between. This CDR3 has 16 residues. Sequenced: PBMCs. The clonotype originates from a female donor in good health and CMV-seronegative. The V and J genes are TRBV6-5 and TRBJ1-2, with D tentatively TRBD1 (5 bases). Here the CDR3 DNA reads TGTGCCAGCAGTTACTCCGGTTCTCCTAGGGGCTATGGCTACACCTTC. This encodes CASSYSGSPRGYGYTF.